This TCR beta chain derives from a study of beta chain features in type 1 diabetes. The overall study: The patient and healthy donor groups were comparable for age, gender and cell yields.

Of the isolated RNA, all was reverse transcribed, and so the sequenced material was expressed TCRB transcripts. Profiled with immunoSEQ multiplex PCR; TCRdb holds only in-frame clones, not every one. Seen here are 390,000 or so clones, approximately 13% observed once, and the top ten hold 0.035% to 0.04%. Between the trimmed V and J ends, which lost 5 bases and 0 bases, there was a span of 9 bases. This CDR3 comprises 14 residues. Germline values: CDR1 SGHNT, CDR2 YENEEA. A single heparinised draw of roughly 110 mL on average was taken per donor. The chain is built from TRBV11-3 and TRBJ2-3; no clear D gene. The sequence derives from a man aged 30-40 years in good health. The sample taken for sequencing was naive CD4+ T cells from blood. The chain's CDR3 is CASSHSQSTDTQYF. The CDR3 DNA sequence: TGTGCCAGCAGCCACTCTCAGAGCACAGATACGCAGTATTTT.